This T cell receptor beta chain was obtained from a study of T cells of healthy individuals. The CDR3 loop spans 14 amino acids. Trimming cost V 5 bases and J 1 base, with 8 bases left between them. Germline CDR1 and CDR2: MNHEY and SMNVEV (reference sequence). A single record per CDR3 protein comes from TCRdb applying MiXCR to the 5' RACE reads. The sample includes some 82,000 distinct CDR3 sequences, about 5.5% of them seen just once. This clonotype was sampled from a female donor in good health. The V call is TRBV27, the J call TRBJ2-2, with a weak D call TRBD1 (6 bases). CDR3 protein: CASSGGLNTGELFF. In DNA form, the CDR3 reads TGTGCCAGCAGTGGGGGCCTGAACACCGGGGAGCTGTTTTTT.